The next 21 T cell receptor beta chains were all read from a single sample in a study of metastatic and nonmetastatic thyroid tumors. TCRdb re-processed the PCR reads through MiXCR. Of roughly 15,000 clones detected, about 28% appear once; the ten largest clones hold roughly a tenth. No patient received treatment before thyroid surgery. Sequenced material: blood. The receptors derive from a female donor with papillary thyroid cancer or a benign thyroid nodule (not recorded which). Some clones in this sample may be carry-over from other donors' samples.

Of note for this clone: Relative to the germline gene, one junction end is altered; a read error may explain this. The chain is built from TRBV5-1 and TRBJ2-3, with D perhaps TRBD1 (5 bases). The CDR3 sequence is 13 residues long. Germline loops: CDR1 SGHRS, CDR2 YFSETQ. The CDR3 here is CLPAWSSTGTQYF. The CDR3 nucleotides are TGCCTACCAGCGTGGTCGAGCACAGGTACGCAGTATTTT.

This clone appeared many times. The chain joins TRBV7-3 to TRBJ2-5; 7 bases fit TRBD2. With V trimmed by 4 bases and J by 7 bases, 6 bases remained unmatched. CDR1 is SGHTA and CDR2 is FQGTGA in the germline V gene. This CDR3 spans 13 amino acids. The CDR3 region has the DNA TGTGCCAGCAGCTCCCGGACTAGGGGGACCCAGTACTTC. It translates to CASSSRTRGTQYF.

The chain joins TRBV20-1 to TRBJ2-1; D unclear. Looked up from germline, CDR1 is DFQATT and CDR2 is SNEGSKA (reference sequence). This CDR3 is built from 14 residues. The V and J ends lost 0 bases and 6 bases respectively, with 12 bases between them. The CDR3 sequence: CSARDQRTTNEQFF. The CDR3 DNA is TGCAGTGCTAGAGATCAGAGGACCACCAATGAGCAGTTCTTC.

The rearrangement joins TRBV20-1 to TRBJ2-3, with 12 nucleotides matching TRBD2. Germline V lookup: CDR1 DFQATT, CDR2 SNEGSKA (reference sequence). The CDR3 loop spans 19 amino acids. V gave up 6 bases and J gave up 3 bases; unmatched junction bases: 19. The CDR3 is CSATLAGGSEAVPTDTQYF. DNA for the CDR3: TGCAGTGCCACGCTAGCGGGGGGGTCAGAGGCTGTTCCTACAGATACGCAGTATTTT.

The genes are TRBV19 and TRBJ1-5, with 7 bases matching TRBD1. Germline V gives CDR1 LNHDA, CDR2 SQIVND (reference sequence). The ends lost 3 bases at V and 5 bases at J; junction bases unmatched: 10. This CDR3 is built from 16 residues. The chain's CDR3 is CASSIGDRDFDQPQHF. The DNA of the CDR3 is TGTGCCAGTAGTATTGGAGACAGGGATTTCGATCAGCCCCAGCATTTT.

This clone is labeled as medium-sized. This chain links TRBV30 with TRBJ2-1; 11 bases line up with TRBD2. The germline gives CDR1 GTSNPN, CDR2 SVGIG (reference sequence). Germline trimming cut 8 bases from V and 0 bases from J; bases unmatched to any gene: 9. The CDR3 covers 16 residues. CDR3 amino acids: CAGHLAGGNSYNEQFF. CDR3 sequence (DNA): TGTGCCGGACACCTAGCGGGGGGCAACTCCTACAATGAGCAGTTCTTC.

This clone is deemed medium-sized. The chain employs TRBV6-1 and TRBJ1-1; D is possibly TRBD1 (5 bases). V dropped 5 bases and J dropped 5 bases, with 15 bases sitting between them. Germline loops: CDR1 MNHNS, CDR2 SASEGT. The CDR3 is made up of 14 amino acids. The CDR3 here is CASSPRGVRTEAFF. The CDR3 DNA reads TGTGCCAGCAGTCCCCGGGGGGTTAGGACTGAAGCTTTCTTT.

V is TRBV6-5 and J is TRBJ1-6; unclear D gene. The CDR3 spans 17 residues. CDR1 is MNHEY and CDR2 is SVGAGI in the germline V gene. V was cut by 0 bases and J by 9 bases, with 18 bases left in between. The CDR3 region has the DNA TGTGCCAGCAGTTACTCCCACGTGGGAATAGGCGGTTCACCCCTCCACTTT. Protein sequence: CASSYSHVGIGGSPLHF.

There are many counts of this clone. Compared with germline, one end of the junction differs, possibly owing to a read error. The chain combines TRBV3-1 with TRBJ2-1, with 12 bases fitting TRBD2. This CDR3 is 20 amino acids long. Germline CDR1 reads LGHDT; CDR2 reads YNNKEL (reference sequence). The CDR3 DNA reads TGTGCCAGCAGGCAAGGTCGTCTAGCGGGGGGGTCTAGCTCCTACAATGAGCAGTTCTTC. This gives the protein CASRQGRLAGGSSSYNEQFF.

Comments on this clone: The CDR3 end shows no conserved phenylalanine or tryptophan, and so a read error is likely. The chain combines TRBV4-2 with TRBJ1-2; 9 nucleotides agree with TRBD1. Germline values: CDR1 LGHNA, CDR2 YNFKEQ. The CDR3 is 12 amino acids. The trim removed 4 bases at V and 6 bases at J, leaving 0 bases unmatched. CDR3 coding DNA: TGTGCCAGCAGCCGACAGGGGGATGGCTACACCCTC. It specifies CASSRQGDGYTL.

CDR3 residues: CAGSGTGGYEQYF. The CDR3 nucleotides are TGTGCGGGATCCGGGACAGGGGGTTACGAGCAGTACTTC. The chain carries TRBV30 and TRBJ2-7; 11 bases match TRBD1. This CDR3 has 13 amino acids. The V gene's germline CDR1 is GTSNPN and CDR2 SVGIG (reference sequence). Supplemented by reference TRBV30 and TRBJ2-7, the full variable domain reads SQTIHQWPATLVQPVGSPLSLECTVEGTSNPNLYWYRQAAGRGLQLLFYSVGIGQISSEVPQNLSASRPQDRQFILSSKKLLLSDSGFYLCAGSGTGGYEQYFGPGTRLTVT.

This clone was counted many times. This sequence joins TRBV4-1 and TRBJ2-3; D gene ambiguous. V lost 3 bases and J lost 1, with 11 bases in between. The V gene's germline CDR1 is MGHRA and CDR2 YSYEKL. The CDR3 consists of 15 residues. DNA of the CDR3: TGCGCCAGCAGCCAGTACGCTGGGGGCACAGATACGCAGTATTTT. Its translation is CASSQYAGGTDTQYF.

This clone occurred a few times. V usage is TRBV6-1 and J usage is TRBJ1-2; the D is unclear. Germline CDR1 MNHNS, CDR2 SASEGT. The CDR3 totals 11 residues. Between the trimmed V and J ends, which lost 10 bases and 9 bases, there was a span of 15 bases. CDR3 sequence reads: CATKDGECYTF. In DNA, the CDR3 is TGTGCCACCAAAGATGGGGAATGCTACACCTTC.

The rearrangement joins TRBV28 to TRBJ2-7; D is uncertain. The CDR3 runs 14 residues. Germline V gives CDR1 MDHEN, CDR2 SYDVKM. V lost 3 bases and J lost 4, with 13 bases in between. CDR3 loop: CASSFHLTGYEQYF. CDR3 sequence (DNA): TGTGCCAGCAGTTTCCACCTGACGGGTTACGAGCAGTACTTC.

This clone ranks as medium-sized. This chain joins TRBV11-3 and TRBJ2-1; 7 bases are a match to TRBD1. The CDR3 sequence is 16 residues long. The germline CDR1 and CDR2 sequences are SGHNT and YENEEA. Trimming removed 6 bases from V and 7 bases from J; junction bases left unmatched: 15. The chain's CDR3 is CASSPPDREVENEQFF. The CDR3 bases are TGTGCCAGCAGTCCACCCGACAGGGAAGTGGAGAATGAGCAGTTCTTC.

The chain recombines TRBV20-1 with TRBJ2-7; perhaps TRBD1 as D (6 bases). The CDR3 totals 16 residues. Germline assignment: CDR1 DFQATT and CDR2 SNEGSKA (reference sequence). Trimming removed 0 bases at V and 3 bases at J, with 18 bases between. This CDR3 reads CSARDPPSGTIYEQYF. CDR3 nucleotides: TGCAGTGCTAGAGATCCACCCTCCGGGACAATCTACGAGCAGTACTTC.

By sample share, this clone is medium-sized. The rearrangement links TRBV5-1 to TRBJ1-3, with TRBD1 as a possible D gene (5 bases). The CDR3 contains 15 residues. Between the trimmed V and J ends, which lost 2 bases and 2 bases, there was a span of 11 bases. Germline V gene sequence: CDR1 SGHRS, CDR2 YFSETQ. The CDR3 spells CASSFGGATGNTIYF. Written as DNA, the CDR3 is TGCGCCAGCAGCTTTGGGGGTGCTACTGGAAACACCATATATTTT.

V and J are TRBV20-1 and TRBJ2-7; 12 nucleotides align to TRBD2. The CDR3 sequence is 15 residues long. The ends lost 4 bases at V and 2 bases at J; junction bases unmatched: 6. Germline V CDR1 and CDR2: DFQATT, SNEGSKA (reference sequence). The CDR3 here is CSAKPGLAGTYEQYF. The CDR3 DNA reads TGCAGTGCTAAACCGGGACTAGCGGGTACCTACGAGCAGTACTTC.

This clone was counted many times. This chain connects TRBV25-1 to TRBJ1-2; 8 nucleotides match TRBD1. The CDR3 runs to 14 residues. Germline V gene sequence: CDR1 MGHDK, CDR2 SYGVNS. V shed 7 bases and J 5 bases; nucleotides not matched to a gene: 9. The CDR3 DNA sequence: TGTGCCAGCAATTCTGACAGGGGTAATTATGGCTACACCTTC. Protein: CASNSDRGNYGYTF.

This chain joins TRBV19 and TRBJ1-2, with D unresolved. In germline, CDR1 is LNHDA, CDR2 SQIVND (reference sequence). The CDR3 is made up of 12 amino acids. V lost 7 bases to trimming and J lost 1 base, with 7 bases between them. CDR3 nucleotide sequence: TGTGCCAGTATCGGCAATAACTATGGCTACACCTTC. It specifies CASIGNNYGYTF.

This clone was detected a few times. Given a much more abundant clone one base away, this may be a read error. CDR3 region: CSVFRDCYTF. The CDR3 DNA sequence: TGCAGCGTCTTCAGGGATTGCTACACCTTC. The rearrangement joins TRBV29-1 to TRBJ1-2; maybe TRBD1 (5 bases). Deletions cut 6 bases from V and 9 bases from J, with 11 bases between. Looked up from germline, CDR1 is SQVTM and CDR2 is ANQGSEA. This CDR3 region has 10 residues.